This TCR beta chain was found in a study of blood T cell repertoires in COVID-19. The CDR3 sequence is 11 residues long. CDR1 is DFQATT and CDR2 is SNEGSKA in the germline V gene (reference sequence). V shed 3 bases and J shed 5 bases, with 7 bases lying between them. Sequencing was performed with immunoSEQ multiplex PCR; in TCRdb, only in-frame clones are kept and a portion is missing. Altogether 250,000 to 300,000 clones are present, about 90% being singletons, with the ten largest covering 1.2%. The TCR comes from a human donor in a cohort exposed to, infected with or recovered from COVID-19 (not recorded which). The donor label of this sample is uncertain. The rearrangement uses TRBV20-1 and TRBJ2-5; D unresolved. The sample taken for sequencing was PBMCs or T cells enriched from blood (not recorded which). The CDR3 sequence: CSASLAETQYF. The CDR3, as DNA: TGCAGTGCTAGTTTAGCTGAGACCCAGTACTTC.